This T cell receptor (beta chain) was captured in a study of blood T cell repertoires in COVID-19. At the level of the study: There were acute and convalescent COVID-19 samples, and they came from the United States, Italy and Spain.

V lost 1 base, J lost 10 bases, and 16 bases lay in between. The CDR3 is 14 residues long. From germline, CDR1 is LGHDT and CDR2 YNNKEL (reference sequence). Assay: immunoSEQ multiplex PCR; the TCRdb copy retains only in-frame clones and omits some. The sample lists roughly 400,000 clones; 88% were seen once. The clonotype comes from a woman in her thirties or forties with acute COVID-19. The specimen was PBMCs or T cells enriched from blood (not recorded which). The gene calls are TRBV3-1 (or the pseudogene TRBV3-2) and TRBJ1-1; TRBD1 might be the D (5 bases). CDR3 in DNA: TGTGCCAGCAGCCAAGCAGCAGGGCTCCAGGGAGCTTTCTTT. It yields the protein CASSQAAGLQGAFF.